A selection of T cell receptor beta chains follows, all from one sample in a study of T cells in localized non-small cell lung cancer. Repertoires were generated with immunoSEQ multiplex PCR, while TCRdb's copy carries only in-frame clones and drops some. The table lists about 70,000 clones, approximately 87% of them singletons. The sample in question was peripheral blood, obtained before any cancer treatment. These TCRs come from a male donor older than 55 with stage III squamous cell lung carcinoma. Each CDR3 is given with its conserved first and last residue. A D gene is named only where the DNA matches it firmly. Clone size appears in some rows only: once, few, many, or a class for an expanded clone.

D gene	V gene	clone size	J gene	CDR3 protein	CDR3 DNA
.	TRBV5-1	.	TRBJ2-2	CASSFGLSGELFF	TGCGCCAGCAGCTTTGGACTCTCCGGGGAGCTGTTTTTT
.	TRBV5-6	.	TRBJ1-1	CASSLFRLGTEAFF	TGTGCCAGCAGCTTATTCAGGTTGGGCACTGAAGCTTTCTTT
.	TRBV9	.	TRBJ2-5	CASDGSDSTGEEETQYF	TGTGCCAGCGACGGTTCCGACAGTACGGGTGAGGAGGAGACCCAGTACTTC
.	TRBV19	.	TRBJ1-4	CASSITGSYNEKLFF	TGTGCCAGTAGCATAACAGGGTCCTATAATGAAAAACTGTTTTTT
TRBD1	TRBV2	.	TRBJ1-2	CASSVSGTGDYGYTF	TGTGCCAGCAGTGTATCCGGGACAGGAGACTATGGCTACACCTTC
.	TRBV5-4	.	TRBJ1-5	CASSLKGAGDNQPQHF	TGTGCCAGCAGCTTGAAGGGAGCGGGGGATAATCAGCCCCAGCATTTT
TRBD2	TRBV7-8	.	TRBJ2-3	CASRVSAGRPTDTQYF	TGTGCCAGCAGGGTCTCAGCGGGGCGCCCCACAGATACGCAGTATTTT
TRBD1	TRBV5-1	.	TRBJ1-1	CASSREPGQGTEAFF	TGCGCCAGCAGCCGTGAGCCGGGACAGGGAACTGAAGCTTTCTTT
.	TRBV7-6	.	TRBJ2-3	CASSLDSGDTQYF	TGTGCCAGCAGCCTCGACAGCGGGGATACGCAGTATTTT
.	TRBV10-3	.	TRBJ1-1	CATSRGSENTEAFF	TGTGCCACCTCCCGGGGGTCGGAGAACACTGAAGCTTTCTTT
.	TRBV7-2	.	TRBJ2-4	CASSFGAETNIQYF	TGTGCCAGCAGCTTCGGGGCAGAAACAAACATTCAGTACTTC
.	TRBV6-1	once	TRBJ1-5	CASSEGAVYSNQPQHF	TGTGCCAGCAGTGAAGGCGCCGTTTATAGCAATCAGCCCCAGCATTTT
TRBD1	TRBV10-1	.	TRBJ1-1	CASSGRQGGTEAFF	TGCGCCAGCAGTGGAAGACAGGGAGGGACTGAAGCTTTCTTT
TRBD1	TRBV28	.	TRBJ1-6	CASRSQGGSPLHF	TGTGCCAGCAGATCACAGGGGGGGTCACCCCTCCACTTT
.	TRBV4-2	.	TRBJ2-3	CASSQFLEGLGTQYF	TGTGCCAGCAGCCAGTTCTTAGAGGGGTTGGGTACGCAGTATTTT
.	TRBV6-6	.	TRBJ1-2	CASSPSGEWGYTF	TGTGCCAGCAGTCCTTCCGGGGAGTGGGGCTACACCTTC
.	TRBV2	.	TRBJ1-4	CASSGRREKLFF	TGTGCCAGCAGTGGACGGCGGGAAAAACTGTTTTTT
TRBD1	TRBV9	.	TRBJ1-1	CASSAQGANTEAFF	TGTGCCAGCAGCGCACAGGGGGCGAACACTGAAGCTTTCTTT
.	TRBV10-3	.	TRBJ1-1	CAISESGVLNTEAFF	TGTGCCATCAGTGAGTCGGGAGTCCTGAACACTGAAGCTTTCTTT
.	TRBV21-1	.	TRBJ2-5	CASSTRDRVETQYF	TGTGCCAGCAGCACCCGGGACAGGGTGGAGACCCAGTACTTC
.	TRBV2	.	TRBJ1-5	CASSEGRDQPQHF	TGTGCCAGCAGTGAAGGACGAGATCAGCCCCAGCATTTT
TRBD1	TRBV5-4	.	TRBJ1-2	CASSLQGTDGYTF	TGTGCCAGCAGCTTACAGGGGACGGATGGCTACACCTTC
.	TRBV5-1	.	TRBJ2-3	CASSSNIDTQYF	TGCGCCAGCAGCTCGAACATAGATACGCAGTATTTT
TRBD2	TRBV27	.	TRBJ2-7	CASSYGTSGYEQYF	TGTGCCAGCAGTTACGGGACTAGCGGCTACGAGCAGTACTTC
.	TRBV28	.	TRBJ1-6	CASSPYTDSPLHF	TGTGCCAGCAGTCCTTACACGGATTCACCCCTCCACTTT
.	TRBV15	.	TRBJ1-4	CATSRDGVVFEKLFF	TGTGCCACCAGCAGAGACGGGGTCGTCTTTGAAAAACTGTTTTTT
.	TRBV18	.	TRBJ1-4	CASSPGLNEKLFF	TGTGCCAGCTCACCGGGACTTAATGAAAAACTGTTTTTT
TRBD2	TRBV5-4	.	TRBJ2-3	CAFEGAGSTDTQYF	TGTGCCTTTGAGGGAGCGGGGAGCACAGATACGCAGTATTTT
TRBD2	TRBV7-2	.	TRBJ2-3	CASSLKLAGADTQYF	TGTGCCAGCAGCTTAAAACTAGCGGGGGCAGATACGCAGTATTTT
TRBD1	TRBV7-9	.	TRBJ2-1	CASSLLKRDSSYNEQFF	TGTGCCAGCAGCTTACTCAAACGGGACAGCTCCTACAATGAGCAGTTCTTC
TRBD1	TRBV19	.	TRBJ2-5	CASSIGTGQGAVETQYF	TGTGCCAGTAGTATAGGAACGGGGCAGGGGGCGGTGGAGACCCAGTACTTC
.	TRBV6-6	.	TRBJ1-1	CASSYKYRGEAFF	TGTGCCAGCAGTTACAAATACCGGGGTGAAGCTTTCTTT
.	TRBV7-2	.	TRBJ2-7	CASSLAPGRHEQYF	TGTGCCAGCAGCTTAGCGCCAGGGAGGCACGAGCAGTACTTC
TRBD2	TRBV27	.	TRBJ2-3	CASLSGGGSTDTQYF	TGTGCCAGCCTTAGCGGGGGGGGTTCCACAGATACGCAGTATTTT
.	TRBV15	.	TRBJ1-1	CATSRPTGRETEAFF	TGTGCCACCAGCAGACCAACAGGGAGGGAAACTGAAGCTTTCTTT
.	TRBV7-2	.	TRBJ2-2	CASSLAGFAGELFF	TGTGCCAGCAGCTTGGCAGGGTTCGCCGGGGAGCTGTTTTTT
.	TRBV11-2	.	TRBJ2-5	CASSLDRQIETQYF	TGTGCCAGCAGCTTAGATCGACAGATTGAGACCCAGTACTTC
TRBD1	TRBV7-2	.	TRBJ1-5	CASSLDRGGQPQHF	TGTGCCAGCAGCTTAGACAGGGGAGGTCAGCCCCAGCATTTT
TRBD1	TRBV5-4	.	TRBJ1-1	CASSAQTGGNTEAFF	TGTGCCAGCAGCGCTCAGACAGGGGGGAACACTGAAGCTTTCTTT
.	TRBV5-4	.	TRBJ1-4	CASSLGGPNEKLFF	TGTGCCAGCAGCTTGGGGGGCCCTAATGAAAAACTGTTTTTT
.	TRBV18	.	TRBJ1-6	CASSRQQGESPLHF	TGTGCCAGCTCACGACAACAGGGAGAGTCACCCCTCCACTTT
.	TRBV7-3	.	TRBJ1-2	CASSSAGGPLTF	TGTGCCAGCAGCTCCGCGGGGGGACCCCTCACCTTC
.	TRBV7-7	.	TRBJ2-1	CASSLVVTASYNEQFF	TGTGCTAGCAGCTTAGTGGTCACGGCGTCCTACAATGAGCAGTTCTTC
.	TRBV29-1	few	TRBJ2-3	CSVEDQILADTQYF	TGCAGCGTTGAAGATCAGATTTTGGCAGATACGCAGTATTTT
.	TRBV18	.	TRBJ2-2	CASSLRGRVETGELFF	TGTGCCAGCTCACTCAGAGGCAGGGTCGAGACCGGGGAGCTGTTTTTT
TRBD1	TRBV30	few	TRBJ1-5	CAWNRQGGQPQHF	TGTGCCTGGAACCGACAGGGCGGTCAGCCCCAGCATTTT
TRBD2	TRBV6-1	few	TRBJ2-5	CASMRGRLETQYF	TGTGCCAGCATGCGGGGGAGACTGGAGACCCAGTACTTC
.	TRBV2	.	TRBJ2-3	CASRAQGSDTQYF	TGTGCCAGCAGGGCACAGGGATCAGATACGCAGTATTTT
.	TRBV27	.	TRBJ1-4	CASSSYEGVNEKLFF	TGTGCCAGCAGTTCGTATGAGGGTGTAAATGAAAAACTGTTTTTT
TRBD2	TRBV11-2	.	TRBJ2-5	CASSSLAGGQETQYF	TGTGCCAGCAGCTCCCTGGCGGGGGGTCAAGAGACCCAGTACTTC
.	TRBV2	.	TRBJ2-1	CASSELVADYNEQFF	TGTGCCAGCAGTGAGTTGGTGGCGGATTATAATGAGCAGTTCTTC